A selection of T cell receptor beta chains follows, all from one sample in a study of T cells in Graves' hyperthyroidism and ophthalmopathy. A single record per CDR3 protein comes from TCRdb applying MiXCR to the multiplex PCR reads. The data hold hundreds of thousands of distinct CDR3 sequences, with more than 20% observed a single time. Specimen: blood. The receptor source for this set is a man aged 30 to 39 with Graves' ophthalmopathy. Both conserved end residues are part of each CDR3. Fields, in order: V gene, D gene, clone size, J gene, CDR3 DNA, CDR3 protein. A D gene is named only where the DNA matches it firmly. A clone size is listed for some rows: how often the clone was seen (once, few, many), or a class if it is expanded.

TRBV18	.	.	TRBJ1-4	TGTGCCAGCTCACCACGACAGGAGTCGCTTGAAAAACTGTTTTTT	CASSPRQESLEKLFF
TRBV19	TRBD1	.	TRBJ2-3	TGTGCCAGTACGCGGACAGGGGGTGATGCGGATACGCAGTATTTT	CASTRTGGDADTQYF
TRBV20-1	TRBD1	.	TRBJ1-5	TGCAGTGCTAGAGCGAACAGGGGGCTGAGCAATCAGCCCCAGCATTTT	CSARANRGLSNQPQHF
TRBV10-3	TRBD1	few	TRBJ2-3	TGTGCCATCAGTGAGGCAACAGGGGGCTGGACAGATACGCAGTATTTT	CAISEATGGWTDTQYF
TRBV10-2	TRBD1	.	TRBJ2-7	TGCGCCAGCAGCGGCGACAGGGCCCACGAGCAGTACTTC	CASSGDRAHEQYF
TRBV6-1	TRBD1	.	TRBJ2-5	TGTGCCAGCAGTCCACAGGGGATTCAAGAGACCCAGTACTTC	CASSPQGIQETQYF
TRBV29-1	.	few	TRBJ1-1	TGCAGCGTACGGCAGGGTGCGACTGAAGCTTTCTTT	CSVRQGATEAFF
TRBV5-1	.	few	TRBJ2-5	TGCGCCAGCAGCTTACGGACTCCGGGGGAGACCCAGTACTTC	CASSLRTPGETQYF
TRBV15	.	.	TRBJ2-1	TGTGCCACCAGCAGAGATCTGGGGCAGAGCTCCTACAATGAGCAGTTCTTC	CATSRDLGQSSYNEQFF
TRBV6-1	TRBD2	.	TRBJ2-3	TGTGCCAGCAGCCCGGGACTAGCGGGAGAGGATAGCACAGATACGCAGTATTTT	CASSPGLAGEDSTDTQYF
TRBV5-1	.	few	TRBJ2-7	TGCGCCAGCAGCTTGCGCGGGACTTCCTGCGAGCAGTACTTC	CASSLRGTSCEQYF
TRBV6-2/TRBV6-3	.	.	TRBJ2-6	TGTGCCAGCTGTCGGGGGGCCTCTGGGGCCAACGTCCTGACTTTC	CASCRGASGANVLTF
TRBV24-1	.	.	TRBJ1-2	TGTGCCACCAGTCCGGGGTCTTCACGCTACACCTTC	CATSPGSSRYTF
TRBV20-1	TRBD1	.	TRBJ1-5	TGCAGTGCCAACTCGACAGGGTCGACGGGGGACAATCAGCCCCAGCATTTT	CSANSTGSTGDNQPQHF